The clone carrying this T cell receptor (beta chain) was observed at least ten times. Its antigen is unidentified. The data originate from a study of T cells in Graves' hyperthyroidism and ophthalmopathy. The ends were cut back, 0 bases at V and 4 bases at J, with 9 bases in the middle. Germline CDR1 GTSNPN, CDR2 SVGIG (reference sequence). CDR3 length: 13 residues. The source material, RNA transcripts, was used to amplify TCR beta CDR3 regions. HTBI primers drove first-round RT-PCR of the TCR CDR3. TCRdb reanalysed the multiplex PCR reads using MiXCR and keeps one entry per CDR3 protein. The data show some 500,000 distinct CDR3 sequences, 13% to 15% seen once. Study conclusions and caveats: Among clonotypes expanded in thyroid above 0.001, most were also found in blood.

Patients were excluded because of uncontrolled infection, other autoimmune disease, pregnancy or lactation. Each 10 ml fresh peripheral blood draw supplied the PBMCs. The sequenced sample consisted of blood. The chain links TRBV30 to TRBJ1-1; TRBD1 might be the D (5 bases). The source is a woman aged 18-29 years with Graves' hyperthyroidism. In DNA, the CDR3 is TGTGCCTGGAGTGTACATCAGGGCACTGAAGCTTTCTTT. Amino acids: CAWSVHQGTEAFF.